This TCR beta chain was obtained from a study of a mutant IDH1 vaccine in newly diagnosed glioma. A remark on this clone: Antigen: not known.

V was clipped by 2 bases and J by 9 bases; unmatched bases: 11. CDR3 length: 15 residues. The germline V gene has CDR1 SGHNT and CDR2 YYREEE (reference sequence). As to time point: week 5, during vaccination. In every dose of vaccine, 300 ug of mutant IDH1 20-mer peptide was given alongside topical imiquimod. Using immunoSEQ multiplex PCR, the repertoire was profiled, and TCRdb retains in-frame clones only, with some absent. The repertoire has 27,000 or so clones, roughly 80% of them found once; the top ten carry about 7.2%. The starting material was PBMCs, obtained from a glioma patient whose treatment included an IDH1 peptide vaccine. The receptor's source is a man in his forties or fifties with glioma. Some clones in this sample may be carry-over from other donors' samples. The chain carries TRBV5-4 and TRBJ2-1, with 7 nucleotides matching TRBD1. Written as DNA, the CDR3 is TGTGCCAGCAGCTTACGCACAGGGGAGTTAGGTGAGCAGTTCTTC. The encoded protein is CASSLRTGELGEQFF.